The entry below gives a single T cell receptor beta chain sequence along with its context. The V and J ends lost 7 bases and 6 bases respectively, with 22 bases between them. CDR1 and CDR2 (germline): ENHRY, SYGVKD. CDR3 length: 16 residues. Investigators reverse transcribed all isolated RNA, so they sequenced expressed TCRB transcripts. Method: immunoSEQ multiplex PCR; TCRdb's copy keeps in-frame clones and lacks some. Of a few hundred thousand clones in the sample, less than 35% were seen once. The sample originates from a study of beta chain features in type 1 diabetes. Sequencing was carried out using central memory CD4+ T cells from blood. This TCR was recovered from a man aged 25-45 years in good health. The V call is TRBV10-3, the J call TRBJ2-1; a possible D gene is TRBD2 (7 bases). The CDR3 bases are TGTGCCATCACTCCTTCGGCGGGCCGGGGGGCCAATGAGCAGTTCTTC. This sequence encodes CAITPSAGRGANEQFF.